Sequencing of this TCR beta chain was carried out in a study of cytomegalovirus exposure and HLA in healthy donors. Findings and caveats of the study: Cytomegalovirus association was listed for about 150 TCR beta chains.

PCR employed 60 Vbeta and 13 Jbeta primers. Sequenced by immunoSEQ multiplex PCR; TCRdb stores in-frame clones only, minus some. Its table lists around 150,000 clones. Comments on this clone: Its specificity is not known.

Germline V gives CDR1 LGHNA, CDR2 YNFKEQ. Deletions cut 0 bases from V and 3 bases from J, with 14 bases between. This CDR3 has 16 residues. The chain uses TRBV4-2 and TRBJ1-1, with D possibly being TRBD1 (6 bases). The clonotype comes from a man in his forties in good health and CMV-seronegative. The sample comprised PBMCs. CDR3 sequence: CASSQDMSRGDTEAFF. The CDR3 DNA sequence: TGTGCCAGCAGCCAAGACATGAGCAGGGGTGACACTGAAGCTTTCTTT.